This entry concerns a single T cell receptor beta chain. This sample stems from a study of cytomegalovirus exposure and HLA in healthy donors. Profiling relied on immunoSEQ multiplex PCR, and the TCRdb table lists in-frame clones only, not all of them. The sample contains about 110,000 clones, about 85% of which appear only once. V shed 2 bases and J shed 0 bases, with 9 bases lying between them. The CDR3 contains 15 residues. Germline CDR1 is SEHNR and CDR2 is FQNEAQ (reference sequence). This clonotype was sampled from a woman in her late teens or twenties in good health and CMV-seronegative. J is TRBJ2-3 and V is TRBV7-9; D gene uncertain. The sequencing sample was made of PBMCs. The CDR3 DNA reads TGTGCCAGCAGCTTAATGCTAACCAGCACAGATACGCAGTATTTT. As protein: CASSLMLTSTDTQYF.